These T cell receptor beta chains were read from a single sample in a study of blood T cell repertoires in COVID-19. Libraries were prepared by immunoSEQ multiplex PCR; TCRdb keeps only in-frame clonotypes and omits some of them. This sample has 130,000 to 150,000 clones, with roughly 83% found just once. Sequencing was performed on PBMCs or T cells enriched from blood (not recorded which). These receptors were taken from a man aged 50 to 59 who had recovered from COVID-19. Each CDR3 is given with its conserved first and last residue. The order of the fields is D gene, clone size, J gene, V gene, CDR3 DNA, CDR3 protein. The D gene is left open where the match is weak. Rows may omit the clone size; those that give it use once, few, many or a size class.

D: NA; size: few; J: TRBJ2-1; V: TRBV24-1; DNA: TGTGCCACCAGTGATTCGAGGGGGTCCAGATACAATGAGCAGTTCTTC; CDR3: CATSDSRGSRYNEQFF
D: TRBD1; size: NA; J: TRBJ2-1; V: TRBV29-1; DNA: TGCAGCCACAGGGGGGTCAACAATGAGCAGTTCTTC; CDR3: CSHRGVNNEQFF
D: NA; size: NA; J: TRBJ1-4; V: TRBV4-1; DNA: TGCGCCAGCAGCCAAGCTTGGGCAGCAACTAATGAAAAACTGTTTTTT; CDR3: CASSQAWAATNEKLFF
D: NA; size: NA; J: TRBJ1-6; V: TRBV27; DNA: TGTGCCAGCTCGCAGGGTGGTTCACCCCTCCACTTT; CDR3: CASSQGGSPLHF
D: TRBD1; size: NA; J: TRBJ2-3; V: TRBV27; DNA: TGTGCCTGCCGCCCCCGACAGGGAGATACGCAGTATTTT; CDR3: CACRPRQGDTQYF
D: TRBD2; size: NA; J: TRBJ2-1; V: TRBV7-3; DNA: TGTGCCAGCAGCTTAAGCTTGGCTAGCGGGGGGTCAAACAATGAGCAGTTCTTC; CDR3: CASSLSLASGGSNNEQFF
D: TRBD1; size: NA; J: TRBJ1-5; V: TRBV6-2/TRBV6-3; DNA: TGTGCCAGCAGTTACTCAGGGACAGGGAATCAGCCCCAGCATTTT; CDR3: CASSYSGTGNQPQHF
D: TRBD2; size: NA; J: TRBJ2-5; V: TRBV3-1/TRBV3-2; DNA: TGTGCCAGCAGCACATGGACTAGCGGATTTGAGACCCAGTACTTC; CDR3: CASSTWTSGFETQYF
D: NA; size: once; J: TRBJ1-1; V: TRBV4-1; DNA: TGCGCCAGCAGCCAAGGGGAGGGTATGAACACTGAAGCTTTCTTT; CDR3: CASSQGEGMNTEAFF
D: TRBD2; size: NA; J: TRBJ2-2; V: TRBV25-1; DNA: TGTGCCAGCAGTGCGGTTAGCGGGTCCGGGCAGCCCACCGGGGAGCTGTTTTTT; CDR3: CASSAVSGSGQPTGELFF
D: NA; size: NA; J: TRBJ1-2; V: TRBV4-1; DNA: TGCGCCAGCAGCCCCCGGGAGGGACAATTCAACTATGGCTACACCTTC; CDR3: CASSPREGQFNYGYTF
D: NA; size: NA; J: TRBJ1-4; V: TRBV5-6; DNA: TGTGCCAGCAGCTTGGCCCTGCAGACTGGCGGAAAACTGTTTTTT; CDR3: CASSLALQTGGKLFF
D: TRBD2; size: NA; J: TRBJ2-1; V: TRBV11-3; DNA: TGTGCCAGCAGCCCCGGGACTAGCGGCCCCAATGAGCAGTTCTTC; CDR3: CASSPGTSGPNEQFF
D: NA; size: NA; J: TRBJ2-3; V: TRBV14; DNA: TGTGCCAGCAGCCGTTCAGGGGAAGATACGCAGTATTTT; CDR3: CASSRSGEDTQYF
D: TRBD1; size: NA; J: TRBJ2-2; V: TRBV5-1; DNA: TGCGCCAGCAGCTGGGGGACAGCGAACACCGGGGAGCTGTTTTTT; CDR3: CASSWGTANTGELFF
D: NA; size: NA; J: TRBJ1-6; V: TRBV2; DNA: TGTGCCAGCAGCCACAGAGAATCACCCCTCCACTTT; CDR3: CASSHRESPLHF
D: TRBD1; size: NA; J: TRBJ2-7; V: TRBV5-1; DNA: TGCGCCAGCAGCGTGCGACAGGGGGCGGGGGAGCAGTACTTC; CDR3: CASSVRQGAGEQYF
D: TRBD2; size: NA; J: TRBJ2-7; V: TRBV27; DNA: TGTGCCAGCAGTTTCGGGGGGGCCGGGTACGAGCAGTACTTC; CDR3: CASSFGGAGYEQYF
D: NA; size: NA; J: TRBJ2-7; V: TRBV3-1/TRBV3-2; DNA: TGTGCCAGCAGCTACTCCGGGTCGCTCTACGAGCAGTACTTC; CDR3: CASSYSGSLYEQYF
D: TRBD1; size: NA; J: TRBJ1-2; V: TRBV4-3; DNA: TGCGCCAGCAGCCAAGAAATCGCGACAGGGAACTATGGCTACACCTTC; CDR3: CASSQEIATGNYGYTF
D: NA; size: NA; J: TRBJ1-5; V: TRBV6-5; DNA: TGTGCCAGCAGCCAAATAGGGGGCAATCAGCCCCAGCATTTT; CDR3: CASSQIGGNQPQHF
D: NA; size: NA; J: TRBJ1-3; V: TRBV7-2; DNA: TGTGCCAGCAGCTTAGTGGTCAGGGCGAGCTCTGGAAACACCATATATTTT; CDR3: CASSLVVRASSGNTIYF
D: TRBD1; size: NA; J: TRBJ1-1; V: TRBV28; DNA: TGTGCCAGCAGTTCCTCGGACAGGGGTTTGGCTTTCTTT; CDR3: CASSSSDRGLAFF
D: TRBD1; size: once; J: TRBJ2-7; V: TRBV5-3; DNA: TGTGCCAGAAGCCGTGGGACAGGGGTGCCCTACGAGCAGTACTTC; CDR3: CARSRGTGVPYEQYF
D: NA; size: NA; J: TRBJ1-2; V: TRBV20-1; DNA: TGCAGTGCTAGAAGCATCGATGGCTACACCTTC; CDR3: CSARSIDGYTF
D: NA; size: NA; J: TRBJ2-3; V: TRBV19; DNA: TGTGCCAGTAGTATAGGGCGGCGGGACACAGATACGCAGTATTTT; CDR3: CASSIGRRDTDTQYF
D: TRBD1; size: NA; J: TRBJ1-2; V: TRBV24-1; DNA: TGTGCCACCAGTGATACTGGACAGGGCTATGGCTACACCTTC; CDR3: CATSDTGQGYGYTF
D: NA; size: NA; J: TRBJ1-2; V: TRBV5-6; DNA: TGTGCCAGCAGCTTGTATGGGGGCGCCTTTGGCTACACCTTC; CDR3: CASSLYGGAFGYTF
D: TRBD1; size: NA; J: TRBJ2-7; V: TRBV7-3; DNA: TGTGCCAGCAGCTTACAGGGGGCCCGCTCCTACGAGCAGTACTTC; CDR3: CASSLQGARSYEQYF
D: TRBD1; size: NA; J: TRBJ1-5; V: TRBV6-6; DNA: TGTGCCAGCAGTTACCCCTTGGACAGGGGCAATCAGCCCCAGCATTTT; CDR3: CASSYPLDRGNQPQHF
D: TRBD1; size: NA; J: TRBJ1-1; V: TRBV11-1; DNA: TGTGCCAGCAGCTCCGTTGACAGGGACACTGAAGCTTTCTTT; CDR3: CASSSVDRDTEAFF
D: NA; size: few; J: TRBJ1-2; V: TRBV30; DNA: TGTGCCTGGACTAAACTAGGTGGCTACACCTTC; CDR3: CAWTKLGGYTF
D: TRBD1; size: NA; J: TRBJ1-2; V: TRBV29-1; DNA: TGCAGCGTTGTCCGGGGACAGACAGGAGGCGGATATGGCTACACCTTC; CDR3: CSVVRGQTGGGYGYTF
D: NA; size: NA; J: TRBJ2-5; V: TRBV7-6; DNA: TGTGCCAGCAGGGTGACAGTCTCCCAAGAGACCCAGTACTTC; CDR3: CASRVTVSQETQYF
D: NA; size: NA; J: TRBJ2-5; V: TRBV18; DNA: TGTGCCAGCTTCCGGGAGCAAGAGACCCAGTACTTC; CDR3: CASFREQETQYF
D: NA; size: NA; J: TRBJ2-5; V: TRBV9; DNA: TGTGCCAGCAGCGAAACAGCAGGGGAGACCCAGTACTTC; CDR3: CASSETAGETQYF
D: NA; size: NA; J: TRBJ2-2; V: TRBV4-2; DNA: TGTGCCAGCAGCCAACCCGCACCGGGACACAACACCGGGGAGCTGTTTTTT; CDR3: CASSQPAPGHNTGELFF
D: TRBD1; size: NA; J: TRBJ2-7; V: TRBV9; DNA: TGTGCCAGCAGCGTTGGACAGGTCTCCTACGAGCAGTACTTC; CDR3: CASSVGQVSYEQYF
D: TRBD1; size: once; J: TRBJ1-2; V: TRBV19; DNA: TGTGCCAGTAGTCGGACAGGAAGCTATGGCTACACCTTC; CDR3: CASSRTGSYGYTF
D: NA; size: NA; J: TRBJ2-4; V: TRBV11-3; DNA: TGTGCCAGCAGCTTATCGGCAGGCGCCAAAAACATTCAGTACTTC; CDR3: CASSLSAGAKNIQYF
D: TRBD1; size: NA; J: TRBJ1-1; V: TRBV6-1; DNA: TGTGCCAGCAGTGAACCGGACAGGGCGCGGGTGAACACTGAAGCTTTCTTT; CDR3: CASSEPDRARVNTEAFF
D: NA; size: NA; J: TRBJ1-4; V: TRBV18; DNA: TGTGCCAGCTCACCACCGGGAGGGGCTAATGAAAAACTGTTTTTT; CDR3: CASSPPGGANEKLFF
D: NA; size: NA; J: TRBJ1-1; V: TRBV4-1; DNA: TGCGCCAGCAGCCAATCCGGAGTTGAAGCTTTCTTT; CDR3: CASSQSGVEAFF
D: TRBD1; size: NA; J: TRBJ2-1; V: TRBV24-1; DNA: TGTGCCACCAGTGACTATGGACAGGGCCTGGACAATGAGCAGTTCTTC; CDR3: CATSDYGQGLDNEQFF
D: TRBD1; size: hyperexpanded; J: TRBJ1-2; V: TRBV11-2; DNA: TGTGCCAGCAGCTTAGGCGGGACAGCACTTTATGGCTACACCTTC; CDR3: CASSLGGTALYGYTF
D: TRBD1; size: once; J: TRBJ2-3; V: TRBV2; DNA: TGTGCCAGCACGGAGCGGACAGGGGGCACAGATACGCAGTATTTT; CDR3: CASTERTGGTDTQYF
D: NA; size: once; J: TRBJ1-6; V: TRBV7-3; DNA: TGTGCCAGCAGCCACAGCTATAATTCACCCCTCCACTTT; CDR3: CASSHSYNSPLHF
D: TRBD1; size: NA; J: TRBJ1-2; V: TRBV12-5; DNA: TGTGCTAGTGGTTCCGCCCCGGGACAGGACTATGGCTACACCTTC; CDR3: CASGSAPGQDYGYTF
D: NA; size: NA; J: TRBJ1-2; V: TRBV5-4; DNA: TGTGCCAGCAGCTTGGCCGGAGGGCGTGGTAGCTATGGCTACACCTTC; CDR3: CASSLAGGRGSYGYTF
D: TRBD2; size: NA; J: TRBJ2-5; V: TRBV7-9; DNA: TGTGCCAGCAGCCCGAGGACTAGCGGGGGTTGGTTAGAGACCCAGTACTTC; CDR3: CASSPRTSGGWLETQYF
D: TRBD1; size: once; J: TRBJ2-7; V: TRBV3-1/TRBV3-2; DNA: TGTGCCAGCAGCCAACTAATGACTACGGGACAGGGCTACGAGCAGTACTTC; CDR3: CASSQLMTTGQGYEQYF
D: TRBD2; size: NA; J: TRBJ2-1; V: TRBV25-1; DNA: TGTGCCAGCAGTGAAAACCTAGCGGGGGGGCGGAATGAGCAGTTCTTC; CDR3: CASSENLAGGRNEQFF
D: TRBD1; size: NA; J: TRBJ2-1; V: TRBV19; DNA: TGTGCCAGTAGAAGGGACAGGGCTTTGGACTCCTACAATGAGCAGTTCTTC; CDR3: CASRRDRALDSYNEQFF
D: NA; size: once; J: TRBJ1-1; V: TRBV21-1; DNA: TGTGCCAGAGTAGAAGACTCTGAAGCTTTCTTT; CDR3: CARVEDSEAFF
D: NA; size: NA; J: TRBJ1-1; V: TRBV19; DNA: TGTGCCAGTAGTTCCTGGGGAGACACTGAAGCTTTCTTT; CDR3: CASSSWGDTEAFF
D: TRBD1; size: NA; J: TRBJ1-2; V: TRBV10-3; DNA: TGTGCCATCAGTGAGGCCGGGACAGGGAATTATGGCTACACCTTC; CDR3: CAISEAGTGNYGYTF
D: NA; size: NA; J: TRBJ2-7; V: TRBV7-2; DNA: TGTGCCAGCAGCTACTATCCGGGGGACTACGAGCAGTACTTC; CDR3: CASSYYPGDYEQYF